A selection of T cell receptor beta chains follows, all from one sample in a study of cytomegalovirus exposure and HLA in healthy donors. The data were produced by immunoSEQ multiplex PCR, yet TCRdb's version contains in-frame clones alone and is incomplete. The sample records about 160,000 clones, roughly 76% being singletons. The specimen sequenced was PBMCs. The receptor source for this set is a woman between 45 and 65 years old in good health and CMV-seronegative. CDR3s include the opening cysteine and the closing phenylalanine or tryptophan. D genes are given only for firm matches. The listing skips clone size in some rows; elsewhere it reads once, few, many or a size class.

cdr3_nt: TGCGCCAGCAGCTTTGGCCCGCAAGAGACCCAGTACTTC
cdr3_aa: CASSFGPQETQYF
j_call: TRBJ2-5
clone_size: NA
v_call: TRBV5-1
d_call: NA

cdr3_nt: TGTGCCAGCTCACCAACAGGTACCTCCTACGAGCAGTACTTC
cdr3_aa: CASSPTGTSYEQYF
j_call: TRBJ2-7
clone_size: NA
v_call: TRBV18
d_call: NA

cdr3_nt: TGTGCCAGCTCACCTGTGGCGGTTCAGATGAACACTGAAGCTTTCTTT
cdr3_aa: CASSPVAVQMNTEAFF
j_call: TRBJ1-1
clone_size: NA
v_call: TRBV18
d_call: NA

cdr3_nt: TGTGCCAGCAGCTCGACCCGGGGGTACAATGAGCAGTTCTTC
cdr3_aa: CASSSTRGYNEQFF
j_call: TRBJ2-1
clone_size: once
v_call: TRBV7-2
d_call: NA

cdr3_nt: TGCGCCAGCACCGAAGGGACCGGGACAGGCTACGAGCAGTACTTC
cdr3_aa: CASTEGTGTGYEQYF
j_call: TRBJ2-7
clone_size: NA
v_call: TRBV5-1
d_call: TRBD1

cdr3_nt: TGTGCCAGCAGCAGCCTTCTTCAGGGGAACACTGAAGCTTTCTTT
cdr3_aa: CASSSLLQGNTEAFF
j_call: TRBJ1-1
clone_size: NA
v_call: TRBV2
d_call: NA

cdr3_nt: TGTGCCAGCTCATCTATACAGGGCGGCTACACCTTC
cdr3_aa: CASSSIQGGYTF
j_call: TRBJ1-2
clone_size: NA
v_call: TRBV18
d_call: NA

cdr3_nt: TGTGCCAGCAGCCCTGAGTTGCGGGGGTCCGGCTATGGCTACACCTTC
cdr3_aa: CASSPELRGSGYGYTF
j_call: TRBJ1-2
clone_size: NA
v_call: TRBV11-1
d_call: NA

cdr3_nt: TGTGCCAGCAGAGTTGGGCTGAGTGTTTATGAGCAGTTCTTC
cdr3_aa: CASRVGLSVYEQFF
j_call: TRBJ2-1
clone_size: NA
v_call: TRBV28
d_call: NA

cdr3_nt: TGCGCCAGCAGCTTGGAACTAGCGGGCGCGAACACCGGGGAGCTGTTTTTT
cdr3_aa: CASSLELAGANTGELFF
j_call: TRBJ2-2
clone_size: NA
v_call: TRBV5-1
d_call: TRBD2

cdr3_nt: TGTGCCAGTAGCAGGGTATCAAGCACAGATACGCAGTATTTT
cdr3_aa: CASSRVSSTDTQYF
j_call: TRBJ2-3
clone_size: NA
v_call: TRBV19
d_call: NA

cdr3_nt: TGTGCCATCAGTACCGGGACAGGGGGTTTTCGGTCCTACGAGCAGTACTTC
cdr3_aa: CAISTGTGGFRSYEQYF
j_call: TRBJ2-7
clone_size: few
v_call: TRBV10-3
d_call: TRBD1

cdr3_nt: TGTGCCAGCACTAGACAGGGGGCGGACACTGAAGCTTTCTTT
cdr3_aa: CASTRQGADTEAFF
j_call: TRBJ1-1
clone_size: NA
v_call: TRBV2
d_call: TRBD1

cdr3_nt: TGTGCCTGGAGCGGCAGTGCCAAGGGGGAAGCTTTCTTT
cdr3_aa: CAWSGSAKGEAFF
j_call: TRBJ1-1
clone_size: NA
v_call: TRBV30
d_call: NA

cdr3_nt: TGTGCCAGCAGATGGGACAGGGGGCAAGAGACCCAGTACTTC
cdr3_aa: CASRWDRGQETQYF
j_call: TRBJ2-5
clone_size: NA
v_call: TRBV7-3
d_call: TRBD1

cdr3_nt: TGTGCCACCAGCAGCGACAGGGCGGCTGAAGCTTTCTTT
cdr3_aa: CATSSDRAAEAFF
j_call: TRBJ1-1
clone_size: once
v_call: TRBV15
d_call: TRBD1

cdr3_nt: TGCGCCAGCAGCCAAGAGCCCCAGGGTAATGAGCAGTTCTTC
cdr3_aa: CASSQEPQGNEQFF
j_call: TRBJ2-1
clone_size: NA
v_call: TRBV4-3
d_call: NA

cdr3_nt: TGTGCCAGCAGCGCGGGACAGCATAACTATGGCTACACCTTC
cdr3_aa: CASSAGQHNYGYTF
j_call: TRBJ1-2
clone_size: NA
v_call: TRBV7-9
d_call: TRBD1

cdr3_nt: TGTGCCAGCAGTTTTGTGGGCCTGTTGGGGCAACCGAACACTGAAGCTTTCTTT
cdr3_aa: CASSFVGLLGQPNTEAFF
j_call: TRBJ1-1
clone_size: NA
v_call: TRBV5-6
d_call: NA

cdr3_nt: TGTGCCAGCAGCCCTTTGACAGGAAGCTCCTACGAGCAGTACTTC
cdr3_aa: CASSPLTGSSYEQYF
j_call: TRBJ2-7
clone_size: NA
v_call: TRBV4-2
d_call: NA

cdr3_nt: TGTGCCAGCAGCCAAGATCAGGGGGAGGCGGGTAATGAGCAGTTCTTC
cdr3_aa: CASSQDQGEAGNEQFF
j_call: TRBJ2-1
clone_size: NA
v_call: TRBV4-2
d_call: NA

cdr3_nt: TGTGCCAGCAGCTTAAAGGGGTTGAATGAGCAGTTCTTC
cdr3_aa: CASSLKGLNEQFF
j_call: TRBJ2-1
clone_size: NA
v_call: TRBV7-3
d_call: NA

cdr3_nt: TGTGCCAGCAGCTTGTACAGGGCACAAGAGACCCAGTACTTC
cdr3_aa: CASSLYRAQETQYF
j_call: TRBJ2-5
clone_size: NA
v_call: TRBV11-2
d_call: NA

cdr3_nt: TGTGCCAGCAGTCCCCGAGGCATGAACACTGAAGCTTTCTTT
cdr3_aa: CASSPRGMNTEAFF
j_call: TRBJ1-1
clone_size: NA
v_call: TRBV27
d_call: NA

cdr3_nt: TGTGCCAGCAGCTTGTTTTTGAGACACACAGATACGCAGTATTTT
cdr3_aa: CASSLFLRHTDTQYF
j_call: TRBJ2-3
clone_size: NA
v_call: TRBV5-6
d_call: NA

cdr3_nt: TGTGCCAGCAGCTCTAGGACTAGCGGACCCGGGGGTGAGCAGTTCTTC
cdr3_aa: CASSSRTSGPGGEQFF
j_call: TRBJ2-1
clone_size: NA
v_call: TRBV7-2
d_call: TRBD2

cdr3_nt: TGTGCCAGCAGCTTAGTGGGCGGGAGGGTCGCAGATACGCAGTATTTT
cdr3_aa: CASSLVGGRVADTQYF
j_call: TRBJ2-3
clone_size: once
v_call: TRBV7-2
d_call: TRBD2

cdr3_nt: TGTGCCAGCAGTAATACTGGACAGGGCACCGAGCAGTACTTC
cdr3_aa: CASSNTGQGTEQYF
j_call: TRBJ2-7
clone_size: NA
v_call: TRBV6-5
d_call: TRBD1

cdr3_nt: TGTGCCAGCAGCGGACAACTAGCGGGGGGGCAGGATACGCAGTATTTT
cdr3_aa: CASSGQLAGGQDTQYF
j_call: TRBJ2-3
clone_size: NA
v_call: TRBV9
d_call: TRBD2